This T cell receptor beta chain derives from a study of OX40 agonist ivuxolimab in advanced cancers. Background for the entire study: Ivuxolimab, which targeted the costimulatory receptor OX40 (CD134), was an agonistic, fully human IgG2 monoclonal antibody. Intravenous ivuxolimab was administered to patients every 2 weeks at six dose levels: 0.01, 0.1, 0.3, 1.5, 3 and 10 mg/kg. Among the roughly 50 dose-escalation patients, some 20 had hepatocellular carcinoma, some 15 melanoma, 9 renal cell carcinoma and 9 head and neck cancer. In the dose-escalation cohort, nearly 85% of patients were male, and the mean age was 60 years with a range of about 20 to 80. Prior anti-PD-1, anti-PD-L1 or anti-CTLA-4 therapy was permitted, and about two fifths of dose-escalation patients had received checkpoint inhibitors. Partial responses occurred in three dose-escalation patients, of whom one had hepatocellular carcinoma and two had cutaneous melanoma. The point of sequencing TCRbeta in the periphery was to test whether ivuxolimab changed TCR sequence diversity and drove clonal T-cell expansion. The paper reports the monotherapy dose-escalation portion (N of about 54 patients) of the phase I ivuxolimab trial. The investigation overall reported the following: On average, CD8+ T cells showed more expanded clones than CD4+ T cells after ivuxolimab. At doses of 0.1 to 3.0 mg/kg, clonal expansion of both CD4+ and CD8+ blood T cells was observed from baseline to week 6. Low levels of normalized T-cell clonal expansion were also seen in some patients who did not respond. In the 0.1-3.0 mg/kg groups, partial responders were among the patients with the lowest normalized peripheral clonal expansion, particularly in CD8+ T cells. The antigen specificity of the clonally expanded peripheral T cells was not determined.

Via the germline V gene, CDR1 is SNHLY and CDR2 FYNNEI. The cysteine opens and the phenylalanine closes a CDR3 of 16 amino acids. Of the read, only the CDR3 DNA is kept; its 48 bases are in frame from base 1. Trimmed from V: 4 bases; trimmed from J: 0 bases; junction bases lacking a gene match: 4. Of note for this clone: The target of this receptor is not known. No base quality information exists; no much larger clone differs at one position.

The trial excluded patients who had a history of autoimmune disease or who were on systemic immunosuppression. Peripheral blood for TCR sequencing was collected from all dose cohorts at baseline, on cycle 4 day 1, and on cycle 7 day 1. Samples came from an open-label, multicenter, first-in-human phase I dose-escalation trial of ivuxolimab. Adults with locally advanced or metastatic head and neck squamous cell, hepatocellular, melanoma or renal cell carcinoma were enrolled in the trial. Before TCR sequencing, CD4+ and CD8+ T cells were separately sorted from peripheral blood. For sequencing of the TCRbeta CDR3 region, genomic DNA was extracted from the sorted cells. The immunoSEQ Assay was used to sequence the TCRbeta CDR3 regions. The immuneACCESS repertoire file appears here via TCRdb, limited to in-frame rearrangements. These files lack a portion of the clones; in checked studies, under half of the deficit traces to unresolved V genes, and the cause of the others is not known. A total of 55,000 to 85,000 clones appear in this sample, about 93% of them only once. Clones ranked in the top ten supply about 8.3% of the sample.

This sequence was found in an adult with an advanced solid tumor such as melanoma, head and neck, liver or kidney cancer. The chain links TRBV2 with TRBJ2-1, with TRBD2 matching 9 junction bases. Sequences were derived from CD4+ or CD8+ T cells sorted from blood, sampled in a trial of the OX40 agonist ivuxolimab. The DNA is TGTGCCAGCAGTGTGGCTAGCGGGGCCTCCTACAATGAGCAGTTCTTC. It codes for CASSVASGASYNEQFF.